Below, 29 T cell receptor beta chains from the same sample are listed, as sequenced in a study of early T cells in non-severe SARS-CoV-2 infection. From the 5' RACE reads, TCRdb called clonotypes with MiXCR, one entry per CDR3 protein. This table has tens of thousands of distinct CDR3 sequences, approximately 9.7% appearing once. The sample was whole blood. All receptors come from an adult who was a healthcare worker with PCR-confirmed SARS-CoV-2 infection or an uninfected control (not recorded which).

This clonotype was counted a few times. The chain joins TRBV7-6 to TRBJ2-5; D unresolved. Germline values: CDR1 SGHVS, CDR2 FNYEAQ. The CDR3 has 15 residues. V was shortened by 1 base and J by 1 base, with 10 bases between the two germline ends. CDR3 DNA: TGTGCCAGCAGCTTAGAATCTCCTGTCCAAGAGACCCAGTACTTC. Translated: CASSLESPVQETQYF.

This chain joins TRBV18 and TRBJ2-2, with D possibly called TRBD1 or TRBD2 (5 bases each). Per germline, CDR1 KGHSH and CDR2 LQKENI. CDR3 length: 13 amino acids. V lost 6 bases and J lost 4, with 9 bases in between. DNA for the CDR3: TGTGCCAGCTCGTCAGGGAGCACCGGGGAGCTGTTTTTT. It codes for CASSSGSTGELFF.

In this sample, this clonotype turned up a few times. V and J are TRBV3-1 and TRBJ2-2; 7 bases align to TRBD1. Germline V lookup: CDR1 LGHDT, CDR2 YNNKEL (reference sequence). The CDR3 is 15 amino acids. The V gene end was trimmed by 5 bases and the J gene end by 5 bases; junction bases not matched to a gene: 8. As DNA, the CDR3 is TGTGCCAGCAGCTTAACGACAGGGCGTACCGGGGAGCTGTTTTTT. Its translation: CASSLTTGRTGELFF.

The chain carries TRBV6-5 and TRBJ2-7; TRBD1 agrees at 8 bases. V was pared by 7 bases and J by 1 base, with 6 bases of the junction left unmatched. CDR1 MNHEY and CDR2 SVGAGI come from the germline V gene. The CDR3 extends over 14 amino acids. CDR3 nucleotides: TGTGCCAGCACCCGGGACAGGCGGTCCTACGAGCAGTACTTC. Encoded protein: CASTRDRRSYEQYF.

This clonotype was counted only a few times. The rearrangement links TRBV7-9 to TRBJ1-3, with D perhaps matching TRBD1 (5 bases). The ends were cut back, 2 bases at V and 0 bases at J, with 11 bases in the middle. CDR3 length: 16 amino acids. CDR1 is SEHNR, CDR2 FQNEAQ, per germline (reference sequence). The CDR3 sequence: CASSLFEGISGNTIYF. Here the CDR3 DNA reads TGTGCCAGCAGCTTATTCGAGGGGATCTCTGGAAACACCATATATTTT.

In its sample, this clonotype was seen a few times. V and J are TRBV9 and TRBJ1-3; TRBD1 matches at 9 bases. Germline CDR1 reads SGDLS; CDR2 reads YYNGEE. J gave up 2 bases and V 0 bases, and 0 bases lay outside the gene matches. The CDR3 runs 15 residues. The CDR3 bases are TGTGCCAGCAGCGTAGGACAGGGGGCTGGAAACACCATATATTTT. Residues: CASSVGQGAGNTIYF. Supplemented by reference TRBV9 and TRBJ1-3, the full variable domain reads DSGVTQTPKHLITATGQRVTLRCSPRSGDLSVYWYQQSLDQGLQFLIQYYNGEERAKGNILERFSAQQFPDLHSELNLSSLELGDSALYFCASSVGQGAGNTIYFGEGSWLTVV.

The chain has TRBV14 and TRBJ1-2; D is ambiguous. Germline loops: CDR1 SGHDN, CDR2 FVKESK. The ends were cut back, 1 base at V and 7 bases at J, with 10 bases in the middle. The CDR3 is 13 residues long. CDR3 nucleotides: TGTGCCAGCAGCCAAGTTCAATCGGCTGGCTACACCTTC. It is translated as CASSQVQSAGYTF.

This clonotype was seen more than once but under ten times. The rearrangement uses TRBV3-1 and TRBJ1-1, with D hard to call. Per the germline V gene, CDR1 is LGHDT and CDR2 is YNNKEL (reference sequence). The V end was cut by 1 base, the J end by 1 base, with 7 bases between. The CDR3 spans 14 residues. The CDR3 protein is CASSQGLSNTEAFF. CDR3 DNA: TGTGCCAGCAGCCAAGGACTCTCGAACACTGAAGCTTTCTTT.

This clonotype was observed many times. CDR3 region: CASSHQGGNTEAFF. CDR3 nucleotide sequence: TGTGCCAGCAGTCACCAGGGGGGGAACACTGAAGCTTTCTTT. This rearrangement joins TRBV12-3 or TRBV12-4 to TRBJ1-1, with 7 positions matching TRBD1. The CDR3 loop spans 14 amino acids. Unmatched junction bases numbered 4, after V lost 5 bases and J lost 1 base.

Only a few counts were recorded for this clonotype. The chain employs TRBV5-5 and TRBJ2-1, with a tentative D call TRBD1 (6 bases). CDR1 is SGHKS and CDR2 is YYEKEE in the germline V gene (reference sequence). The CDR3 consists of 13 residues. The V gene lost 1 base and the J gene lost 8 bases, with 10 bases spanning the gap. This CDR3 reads CASSLTGMDEQFF. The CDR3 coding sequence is TGTGCCAGCAGCTTGACAGGGATGGATGAGCAGTTCTTC.

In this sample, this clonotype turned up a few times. As DNA, the CDR3 is TGCAGTGCCGGAGGGGGCATGAACACTGAAGCTTTCTTT. Its protein product is CSAGGGMNTEAFF. The chain recombines TRBV20-1 with TRBJ1-1; the match to TRBD1 covers 7 bases. This CDR3 region has 13 residues. In germline, CDR1 is DFQATT, CDR2 SNEGSKA (reference sequence). Germline trimming cut 6 bases from V and 0 bases from J; bases unmatched to any gene: 4.

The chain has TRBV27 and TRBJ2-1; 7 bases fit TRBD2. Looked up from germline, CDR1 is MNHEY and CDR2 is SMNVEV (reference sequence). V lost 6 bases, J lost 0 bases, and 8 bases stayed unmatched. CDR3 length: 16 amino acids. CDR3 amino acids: CASSQKWTSSYNEQFF. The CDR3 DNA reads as TGTGCCAGCAGCCAGAAATGGACTAGCTCCTACAATGAGCAGTTCTTC.

The DNA of the CDR3 is TGCAGCATCAGGAGAGCGATCGACGGGGAGCTGTTTTTT. This translates into CSIRRAIDGELFF. J is TRBJ2-2 and V is TRBV29-1, with D uncertain. The CDR3 runs 13 residues. CDR1 is SQVTM, CDR2 ANQGSEA, per germline. Trimming shortened V by 8 bases and J by 7 bases, and 17 bases separated the two germline ends.

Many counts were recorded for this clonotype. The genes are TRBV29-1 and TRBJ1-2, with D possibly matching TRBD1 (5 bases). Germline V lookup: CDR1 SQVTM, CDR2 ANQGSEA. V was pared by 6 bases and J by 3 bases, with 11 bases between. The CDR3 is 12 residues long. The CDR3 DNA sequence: TGCAGCGTCGGGACGCTTGACTATGGCTACACCTTC. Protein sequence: CSVGTLDYGYTF. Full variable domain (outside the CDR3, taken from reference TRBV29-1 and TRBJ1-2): SAVISQKPSRDICQRGTSLTIQCQVDSQVTMMFWYRQQPGQSLTLIATANQGSEATYESGFVIDKFPISRPNLTFSTLTVSNMSPEDSSIYLCSVGTLDYGYTFGSGTRLTVV.

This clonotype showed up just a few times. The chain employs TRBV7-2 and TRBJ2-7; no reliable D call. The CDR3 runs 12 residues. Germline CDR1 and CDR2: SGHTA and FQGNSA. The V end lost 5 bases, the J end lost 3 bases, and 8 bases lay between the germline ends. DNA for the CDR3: TGTGCCAGCAGCCCGGGCCGCTACGAGCAGTACTTC. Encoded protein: CASSPGRYEQYF.

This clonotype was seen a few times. The CDR3 DNA follows: TGCGCCAGCAGCCTCGGACAGAGGGCCGGGGTGAACACTGAAGCTTTCTTT. It codes for CASSLGQRAGVNTEAFF. This chain joins TRBV5-1 and TRBJ1-1; weak D call: TRBD1 (6 bases). Germline CDR1 is SGHRS and CDR2 is YFSETQ. The V end lost 4 bases, the J end lost 0 bases, and 19 bases lay between the germline ends. This CDR3 spans 17 amino acids.

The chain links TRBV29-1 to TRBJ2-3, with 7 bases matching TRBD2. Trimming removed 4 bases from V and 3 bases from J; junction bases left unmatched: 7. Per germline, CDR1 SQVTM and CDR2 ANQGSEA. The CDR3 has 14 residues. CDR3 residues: CSVGEGPKTDTQYF. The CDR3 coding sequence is TGCAGCGTTGGGGAGGGGCCGAAAACAGATACGCAGTATTTT.

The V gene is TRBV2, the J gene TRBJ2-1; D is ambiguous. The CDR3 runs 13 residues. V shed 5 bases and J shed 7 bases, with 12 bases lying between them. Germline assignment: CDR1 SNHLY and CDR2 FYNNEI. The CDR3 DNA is TGTGCCAGCAGTCTTGGCAGAACAAATGAGCAGTTCTTC. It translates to CASSLGRTNEQFF.

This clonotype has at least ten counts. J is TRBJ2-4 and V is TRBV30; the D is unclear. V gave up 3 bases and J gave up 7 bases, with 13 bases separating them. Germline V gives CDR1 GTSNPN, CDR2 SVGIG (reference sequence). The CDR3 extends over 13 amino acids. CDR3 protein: CAWSVGRMNIQYF. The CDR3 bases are TGTGCCTGGAGCGTCGGACGGATGAACATTCAGTACTTC.

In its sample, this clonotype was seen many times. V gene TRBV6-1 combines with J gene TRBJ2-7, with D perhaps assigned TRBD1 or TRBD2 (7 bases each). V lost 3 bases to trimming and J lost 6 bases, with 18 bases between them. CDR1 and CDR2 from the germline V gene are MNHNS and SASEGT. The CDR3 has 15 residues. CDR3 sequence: CASSDSLTGRVEQYF. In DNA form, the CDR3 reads TGTGCCAGCAGTGACTCACTGACAGGGAGGGTCGAGCAGTACTTC.

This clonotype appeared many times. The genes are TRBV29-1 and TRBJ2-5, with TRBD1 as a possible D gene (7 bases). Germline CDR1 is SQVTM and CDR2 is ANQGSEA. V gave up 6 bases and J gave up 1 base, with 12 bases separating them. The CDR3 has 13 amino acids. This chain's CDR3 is CSVQGDFQETQYF. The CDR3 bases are TGCAGCGTCCAGGGGGACTTCCAAGAGACCCAGTACTTC.

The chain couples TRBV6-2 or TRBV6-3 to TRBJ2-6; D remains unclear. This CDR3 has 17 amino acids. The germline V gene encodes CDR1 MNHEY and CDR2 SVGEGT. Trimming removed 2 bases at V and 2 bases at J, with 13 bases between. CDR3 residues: CASSYLFGSPGANVLTF. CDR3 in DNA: TGTGCCAGCAGTTACCTTTTTGGGTCCCCTGGGGCCAACGTCCTGACTTTC.

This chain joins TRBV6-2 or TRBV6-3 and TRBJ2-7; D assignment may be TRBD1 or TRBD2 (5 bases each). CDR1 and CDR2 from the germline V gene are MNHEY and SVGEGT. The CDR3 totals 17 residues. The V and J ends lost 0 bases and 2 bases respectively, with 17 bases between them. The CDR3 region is CASSYSRRSGGAYEQYF. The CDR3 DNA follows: TGTGCCAGCAGTTACTCCCGAAGGAGTGGGGGAGCCTACGAGCAGTACTTC.

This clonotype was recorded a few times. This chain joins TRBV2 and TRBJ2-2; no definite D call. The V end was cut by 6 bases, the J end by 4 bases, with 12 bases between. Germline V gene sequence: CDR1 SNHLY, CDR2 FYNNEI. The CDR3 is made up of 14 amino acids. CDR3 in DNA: TGTGCCAGCAGCTGGGCTAGGATCACCGGGGAGCTGTTTTTT. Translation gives CASSWARITGELFF.

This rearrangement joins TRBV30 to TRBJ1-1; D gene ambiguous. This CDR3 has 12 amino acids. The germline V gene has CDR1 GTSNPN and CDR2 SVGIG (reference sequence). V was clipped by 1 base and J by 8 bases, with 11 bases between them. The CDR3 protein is CAWSGGGLEAFF. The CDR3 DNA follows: TGTGCCTGGAGTGGGGGAGGACTCGAAGCTTTCTTT.

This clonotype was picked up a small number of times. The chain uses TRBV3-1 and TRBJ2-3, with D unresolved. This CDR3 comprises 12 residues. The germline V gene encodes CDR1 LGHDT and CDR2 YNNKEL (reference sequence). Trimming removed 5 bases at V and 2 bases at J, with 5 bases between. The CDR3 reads CASSAVTDTQYF. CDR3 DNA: TGTGCCAGCAGCGCTGTCACAGATACGCAGTATTTT.

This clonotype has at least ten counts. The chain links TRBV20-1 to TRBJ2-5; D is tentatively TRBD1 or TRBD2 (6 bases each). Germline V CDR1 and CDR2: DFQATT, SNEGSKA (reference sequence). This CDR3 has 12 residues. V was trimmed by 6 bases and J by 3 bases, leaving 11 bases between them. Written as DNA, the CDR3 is TGCAGTGCCAGAAGGGGGGAAGAGACCCAGTACTTC. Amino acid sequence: CSARRGEETQYF.

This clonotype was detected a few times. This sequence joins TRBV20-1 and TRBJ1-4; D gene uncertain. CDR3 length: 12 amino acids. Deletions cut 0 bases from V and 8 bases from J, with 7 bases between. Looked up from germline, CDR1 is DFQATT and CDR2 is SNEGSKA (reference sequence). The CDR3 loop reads CSAREGGEKLFF. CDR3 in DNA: TGCAGTGCTAGAGAGGGTGGGGAAAAACTGTTTTTT.

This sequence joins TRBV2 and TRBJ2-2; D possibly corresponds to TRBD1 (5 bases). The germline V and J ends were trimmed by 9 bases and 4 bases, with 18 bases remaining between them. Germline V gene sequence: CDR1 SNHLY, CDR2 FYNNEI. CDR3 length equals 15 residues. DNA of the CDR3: TGTGCCAGTACAGGACGGGCCCTGGCCACCGGGGAGCTGTTTTTT. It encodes CASTGRALATGELFF. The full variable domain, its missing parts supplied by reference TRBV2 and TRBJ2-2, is EPEVTQTPSHQVTQMGQEVILRCVPISNHLYFYWYRQILGQKVEFLVSFYNNEISEKSEIFDDQFSVERPDGSNFTLKIRSTKLEDSAMYFCASTGRALATGELFFGEGSRLTVL.